A selection of T cell receptor beta chains follows, all from one sample in a study of blood T cell repertoires in COVID-19. The method was immunoSEQ multiplex PCR; TCRdb's version includes in-frame clones alone and lacks a portion of them. Altogether fewer than 200,000 clones are present, around 80% being singletons, with the ten largest covering 5.5% to 7.5%. The sequencing input was peripheral blood. The receptors here all came from a human donor in a cohort sampled during active COVID-19. CDR3s leave out the opening cysteine and the closing phenylalanine or tryptophan. D genes are given only for firm matches.

>TRBD1|TRBV4-1|TRBJ1-1
ASSQVTGGAGTEAF
>TRBD2|TRBV4-2|TRBJ2-1
ASSQVWGGGNEQF
>TRBD1|TRBV29-1|TRBJ1-2
SVTRQGDGYT
>TRBD1|TRBV6-5|TRBJ1-6
ASSYRTGGSPLH
>TRBD1|TRBV9|TRBJ1-2
ASSVGGQGAGYT
>-|TRBV6-2/TRBV6-3|TRBJ2-7
ASSYSRGAVASYEQY
>TRBD2|TRBV29-1|TRBJ2-1
SVGRGERASYNEQF
>-|TRBV7-2|TRBJ2-1
ASSLWWQNNEQF
>TRBD2|TRBV19|TRBJ2-7
ASSPAAGESYEQY
>-|TRBV5-4|TRBJ2-1
ASSTRQAYNEQF